This entry describes one T cell receptor (beta chain). This specimen comes from a study of blood T cell repertoires in COVID-19. Study-level background: PBMCs, B-cell-depleted T cells, or T cells were the source of the cDNA or gDNA that made up the material.

Germline V gene lookup returns CDR1 LGHDT and CDR2 YNNKEL (reference sequence). Trimming left V 4 bases short and J 0 bases short, with 9 bases between. The CDR3 covers 14 residues. Only in-frame clones appear in the TCRdb table, and some are missing; sequencing was by immunoSEQ multiplex PCR. The sample yields 150,000 to 180,000 clones, 70% to 90% seen once. This sequence was found in a man in his sixties with COVID-19, enrolled during active disease. Sequenced sample: peripheral blood. The V gene is TRBV3-1 (or the pseudogene TRBV3-2), the J gene TRBJ1-1; D remains unclear. The CDR3: CASSPVGMNTEAFF. The CDR3 coding sequence is TGTGCCAGCAGCCCCGTCGGGATGAACACTGAAGCTTTCTTT.